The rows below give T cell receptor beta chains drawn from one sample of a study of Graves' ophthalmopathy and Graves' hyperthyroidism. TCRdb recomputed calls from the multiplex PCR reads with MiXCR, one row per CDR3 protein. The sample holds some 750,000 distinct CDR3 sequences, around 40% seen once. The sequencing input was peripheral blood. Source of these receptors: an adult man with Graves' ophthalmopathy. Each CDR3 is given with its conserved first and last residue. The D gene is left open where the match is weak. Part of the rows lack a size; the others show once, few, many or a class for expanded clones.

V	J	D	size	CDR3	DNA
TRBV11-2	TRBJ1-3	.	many	CASSLVSHSGNTIYF	TGTGCCAGCAGCTTAGTTTCTCACTCTGGAAACACCATATATTTT
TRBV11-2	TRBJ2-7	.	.	CASSPSVTYEQYF	TGTGCCAGCAGCCCTAGCGTGACCTACGAGCAGTACTTC
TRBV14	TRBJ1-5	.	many	CASSQWESNQPQHF	TGTGCCAGCAGCCAATGGGAATCCAATCAGCCCCAGCATTTT
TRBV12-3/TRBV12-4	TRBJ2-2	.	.	CASSRQVVTGELFF	TGTGCCAGCAGTCGACAGGTGGTGACCGGGGAGCTGTTTTTT
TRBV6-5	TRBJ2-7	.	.	CASSYLGDMSSYEQYF	TGTGCCAGCAGTTACCTGGGCGACATGAGCTCCTACGAGCAGTACTTC
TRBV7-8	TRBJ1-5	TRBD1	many	CASSRWTGGVQPQHF	TGTGCCAGCAGCCGATGGACAGGGGGAGTTCAGCCCCAGCATTTT
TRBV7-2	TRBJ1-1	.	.	CASSYRWSTEAFF	TGTGCCAGCAGCTACCGATGGAGTACTGAAGCTTTCTTT
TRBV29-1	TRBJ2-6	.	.	CSLNRASGANVLTF	TGCAGCTTGAACAGGGCTTCTGGGGCCAACGTCCTGACTTTC
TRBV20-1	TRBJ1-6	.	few	CSAREPGYTYNSPLHF	TGCAGTGCTAGAGAGCCTGGGTATACCTATAATTCACCCCTCCACTTT
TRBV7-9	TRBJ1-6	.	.	CASSSFGTPGDSPLHF	TGTGCCAGCAGCTCATTCGGGACACCGGGCGACTCACCCCTCCACTTT
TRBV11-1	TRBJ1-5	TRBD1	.	CASSLTGAGTGNQPQHF	TGTGCCAGCAGCCTGACGGGAGCGGGGACAGGGAATCAGCCCCAGCATTTT
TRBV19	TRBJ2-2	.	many	CASKGLVDTGELFF	TGTGCCAGTAAGGGGCTAGTCGACACCGGGGAGCTGTTTTTT
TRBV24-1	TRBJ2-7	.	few	CATSDLGYEQYF	TGTGCCACCAGTGATTTAGGTTACGAGCAGTACTTC
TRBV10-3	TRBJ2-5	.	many	CAISDGQAQTQYF	TGTGCCATCAGTGATGGGCAGGCCCAGACCCAGTACTTC
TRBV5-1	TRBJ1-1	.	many	CASSLEGHEAFF	TGCGCCAGCAGCTTGGAGGGCCATGAAGCTTTCTTT
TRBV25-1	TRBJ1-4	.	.	CASSAALQGTNEKLFF	TGTGCCAGCAGCGCTGCCCTACAGGGAACTAATGAAAAACTGTTTTTT
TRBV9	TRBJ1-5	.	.	CASSYSRPGPHQPQHF	TGTGCCAGCAGTTACAGTCGGCCAGGGCCCCATCAGCCCCAGCATTTT
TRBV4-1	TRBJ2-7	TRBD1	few	CASSRSGQSSYEQYF	TGCGCCAGCAGCCGTTCGGGACAGAGCTCCTACGAGCAGTACTTC
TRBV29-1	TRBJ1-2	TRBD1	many	CSVKGAGYGYTF	TGCAGCGTGAAGGGGGCCGGCTATGGCTACACCTTC
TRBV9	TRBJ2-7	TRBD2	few	CASSVGGRAGYEQYF	TGTGCCAGCAGCGTAGGGGGGAGGGCCGGCTACGAGCAGTACTTC
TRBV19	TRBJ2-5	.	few	CASSIYRRAYVGQETQYF	TGTGCCAGTAGTATATACCGCCGGGCGTACGTCGGCCAAGAGACCCAGTACTTC
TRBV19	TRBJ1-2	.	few	CASSQNPSGYTF	TGTGCCAGTAGCCAAAATCCTTCCGGCTACACCTTC
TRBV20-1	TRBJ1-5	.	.	CSARGSGAWTQHF	TGCAGTGCTAGAGGGTCAGGGGCTTGGACCCAGCATTTT
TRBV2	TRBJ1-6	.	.	CASSDSGKSYNSPLHF	TGTGCCAGCAGCGATTCAGGGAAAAGCTATAATTCACCCCTCCACTTT
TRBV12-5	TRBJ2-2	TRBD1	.	CASASGTGLTGELFF	TGTGCTAGTGCGTCCGGGACAGGCTTGACCGGGGAGCTGTTTTTT
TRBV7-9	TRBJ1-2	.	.	CASSLGEDTYYGYTF	TGTGCCAGCAGCTTAGGGGAGGACACCTACTATGGCTACACCTTC
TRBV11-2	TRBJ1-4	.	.	CASSPQIRVEKLFF	TGTGCCAGCAGCCCTCAAATTCGCGTCGAAAAACTGTTTTTT
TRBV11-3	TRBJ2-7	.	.	CASSPYPGHSEQYF	TGTGCCAGCAGCCCATACCCGGGACATAGCGAGCAGTACTTC
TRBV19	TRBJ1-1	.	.	CASSGILTEAFF	TGTGCCAGTAGTGGGATCCTCACTGAAGCTTTCTTT
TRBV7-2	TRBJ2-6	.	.	CASSLPGGGTRRANVLTF	TGTGCCAGCAGTCTCCCTGGAGGGGGGACTCGGAGGGCCAACGTCCTGACTTTC
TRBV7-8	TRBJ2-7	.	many	CASSFDSFTYEQYF	TGTGCCAGCAGCTTTGATAGCTTTACCTACGAGCAGTACTTC